A single sample gave rise to the 5 T cell receptor beta chains below, sequenced in a study of blood T cell repertoires in COVID-19. Libraries were prepared by immunoSEQ multiplex PCR; TCRdb keeps only in-frame clonotypes and omits some of them. Here the sample spans about 180,000 clones, more than 70% being singletons. Source material: peripheral blood. Source of these receptors: a person between 65 and 80 years old with COVID-19, enrolled during active disease.

The V gene is TRBV6-5, the J gene TRBJ1-6, with D tentatively TRBD1 (6 bases). Germline V CDR1 and CDR2: MNHEY, SVGAGI. This CDR3 comprises 15 residues. Deletions cut 2 bases from V and 7 bases from J, with 12 bases between. The CDR3 DNA follows: TGTGCCAGCAGTTACACAGGGTTAAGAAATTCACCCCTCCACTTT. Its translation: CASSYTGLRNSPLHF.

The chain employs TRBV18 and TRBJ1-1; D is undetermined. CDR3 length: 15 residues. V lost 3 bases and J lost 1, with 12 bases in between. CDR1 KGHSH and CDR2 LQKENI come from the germline V gene. The chain's CDR3 is CASSPLSGRNTEAFF. The DNA for the CDR3 is TGTGCCAGCTCACCCCTATCGGGGAGGAACACTGAAGCTTTCTTT.

The chain couples TRBV19 to TRBJ1-4; D remains unclear. CDR1 is LNHDA, CDR2 SQIVND, per germline (reference sequence). This CDR3 has 14 residues. With 3 bases removed from V and 6 bases from J, the gap between germline ends came to 11 bases. The CDR3 bases are TGTGCCAGTAGTATCGGGCGGAGGGATGAAAAACTGTTTTTT. Translated: CASSIGRRDEKLFF.

This clone was observed once. The chain has TRBV6-5 and TRBJ1-5, with 7 bases aligning to TRBD1. Germline CDR1 reads MNHEY; CDR2 reads SVGAGI. This CDR3 has 12 amino acids. With 6 bases clipped from V and 6 bases from J, the junction kept 2 bases outside the gene matches. CDR3 sequence: CASREGAQPQHF. CDR3 DNA: TGTGCCAGCAGAGAGGGGGCTCAGCCCCAGCATTTT.

In the case of this clone: This sample also contains other DNA sequences that code for the same CDR3. This chain links TRBV25-1 with TRBJ2-7; 8 bases map to TRBD1. Germline V gene data show CDR1 as MGHDK and CDR2 as SYGVNS. The CDR3 is 16 residues long. V gave up 6 bases and J gave up 0 bases; unmatched junction bases: 10. The CDR3 DNA is TGTGCCAGCAGCGCCTATGGTGGACAGGGCTCCTACGAGCAGTACTTC. It translates to CASSAYGGQGSYEQYF.